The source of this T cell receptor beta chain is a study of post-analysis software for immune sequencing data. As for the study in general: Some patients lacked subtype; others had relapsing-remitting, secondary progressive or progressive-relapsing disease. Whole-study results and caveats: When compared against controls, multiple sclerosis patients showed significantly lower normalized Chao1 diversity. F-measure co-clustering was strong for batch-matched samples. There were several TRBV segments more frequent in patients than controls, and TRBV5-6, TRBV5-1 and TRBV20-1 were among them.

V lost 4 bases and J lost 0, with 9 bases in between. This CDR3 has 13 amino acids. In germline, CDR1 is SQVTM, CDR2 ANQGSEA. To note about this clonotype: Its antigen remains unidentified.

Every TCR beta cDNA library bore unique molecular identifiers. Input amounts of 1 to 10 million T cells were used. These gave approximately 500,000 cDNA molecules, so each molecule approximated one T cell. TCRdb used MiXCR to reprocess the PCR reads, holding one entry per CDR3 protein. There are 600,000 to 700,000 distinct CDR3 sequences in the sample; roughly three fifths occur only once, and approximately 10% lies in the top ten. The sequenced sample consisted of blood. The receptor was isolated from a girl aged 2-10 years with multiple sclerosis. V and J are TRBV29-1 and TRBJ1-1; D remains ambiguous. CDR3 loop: CSVALRMNTEAFF. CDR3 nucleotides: TGCAGCGTTGCCCTACGGATGAACACTGAAGCTTTCTTT. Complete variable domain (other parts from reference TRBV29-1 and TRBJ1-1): SAVISQKPSRDICQRGTSLTIQCQVDSQVTMMFWYRQQPGQSLTLIATANQGSEATYESGFVIDKFPISRPNLTFSTLTVSNMSPEDSSIYLCSVALRMNTEAFFGQGTRLTVV.